The clone carrying this T cell receptor (beta chain) was seen at least ten times. RNA transcripts provided the template for amplifying TCR beta CDR3 regions. First-round RT-PCR with HTBI primers preceded a second-round multiplex PCR. In TCRdb, the multiplex PCR reads were re-called with MiXCR into one record per CDR3 protein. The sample consists of approximately 380,000 distinct CDR3 sequences, under 25% of them appearing once. This entry is derived from a study of Graves' ophthalmopathy and Graves' hyperthyroidism. Overall study context: Peripheral blood samples were taken at initial diagnosis, before any treatment.

Trimming took 2 bases from V and 6 from J, leaving 14 bases between them. CDR3 length: 14 amino acids. Per the germline V gene, CDR1 is SNHLY and CDR2 is FYNNEI. Only newly diagnosed hyperthyroidism patients aged 18 to 65, with under 2 months' duration, were enrolled. Orbital computed tomography and thyroid ultrasound, along with TRAb, serum thyroxine and clinical symptoms, underpinned diagnosis. The V gene is TRBV2, the J gene TRBJ2-7, with D perhaps matching TRBD1 (5 bases). The clonotype originates from a woman between 18 and 29 years old with stable Graves' hyperthyroidism. The sample consisted of peripheral blood. Here the CDR3 DNA reads TGTGCCAGCAGTGAACAGGGTGGTCAGTCCGAGCAGTACTTC. It encodes CASSEQGGQSEQYF.